This TCR beta chain is from a study of blood T cell repertoires in COVID-19. Overall study context: Samples representing acute and convalescent COVID-19 were sourced from the United States, Italy and Spain. Sample material is recorded as cDNA or gDNA derived from T cells, B-cell-depleted T cells, or PBMCs.

The CDR3 runs to 14 residues. Germline V lookup: CDR1 LNHDA, CDR2 SQIVND (reference sequence). Unmatched junction bases numbered 3, after V lost 8 bases and J lost 2 bases. Generated by immunoSEQ multiplex PCR, the TCRdb table keeps only in-frame clones and is missing some. The repertoire has approximately 210,000 clones, about four fifths of them found once; the top ten carry less than 3%. The V and J genes are TRBV19 and TRBJ1-4, with 9 positions matching TRBD1. Material: peripheral blood. The TCR comes from a man between 45 and 60 years old with active or convalescent COVID-19. In DNA form, the CDR3 reads TGTGCCAGTGGGACAGGGTCTACTAATGAAAAACTGTTTTTT. Residues: CASGTGSTNEKLFF.